This T cell receptor (beta chain) was found in a study of post-analysis software for immune sequencing data (dated by TCRdb to between 2014 and 2016). About the investigation overall: The recorded disease courses included relapsing-remitting, secondary progressive and progressive-relapsing multiple sclerosis, and some patients had no subtype annotation. The patient repertoires were set against about 12 previously published healthy control repertoires from donors whose ages ranged from roughly 6 to 27 years. A subset of samples was prepared in parallel using single-end sample barcoding, then pooled and co-amplified after Illumina adapter ligation.

Reading the germline V gene gives CDR1 SGHRS and CDR2 YFSETQ. After removal of 4 bases from V and 2 bases from J, the junction retains 6 bases not matched to a gene. Taken from cysteine to phenylalanine, the CDR3 has 16 residues. Just the 48-base CDR3 DNA is kept, in frame starting at base 1. Remarks on this clonotype: Its specific antigen is unknown. No much larger clone exists at a distance of one base, and base qualities are not known.

TCR beta repertoires were profiled from peripheral blood of approximately 13 young patients with multiple sclerosis to demonstrate the VDJtools post-analysis software. The multiple sclerosis patients were children and adolescents ranging in age from 6 to 15 years. Study-wide findings and limitations: The control group was slightly older than the multiple sclerosis patient group. Normalized Chao1 diversity was significantly lower in multiple sclerosis patients than controls, suggesting substantial peripheral T-cell clonal expansion. Patients showed significantly higher frequencies than controls for about 5 TRBV segments, among them TRBV5-6, TRBV5-1 and TRBV20-1. Strong co-clustering of samples prepared in the same batch was shown by direct clustering with F measure, prompting a batch-effect correction.

The library was prepared using PCR. Reads for this sample came from an Illumina HiSeq 2500. Unique molecular identifiers were incorporated into TCR beta cDNA libraries to reduce PCR and sequencing biases. About 0.5 million cDNA molecules were obtained for every 1 to 10 million input T cells, so each molecule roughly corresponded to one T cell. The same protocol used for the earlier healthy control dataset was applied to prepare and sequence the patient libraries. Within a given batch, samples were prepared together, multiplexed and sequenced on the same HiSeq lane. Per the original workflow: Raw barcoded reads were processed with MIGEC, discarding single-read molecular identifier groups before consensus assembly and CDR3 extraction. VDJtools was used for post-analysis of the clonotype tables, with diversity normalized by down-sampling every dataset to the smallest sample size. To correct batch-related cross-sample contamination, repertoire overlap clustering matched CDR3 amino acid sequences but not nucleotide sequences. The public reads were run again by TCRdb, first through fastp at Q25 and then through MiXCR, and only productive beta chains were kept. Rows merge per CDR3 protein into single entries with the most common DNA and genes. For this entry, the V and J calls and clone size follow TCRdb and not the study's own pipeline. The sample table lists around 500,000 distinct CDR3 sequences, around 31% of them with a count of one. 4.5% to 7.5% of the sample is in the top ten clones.

The sequencing input was blood. The V gene is TRBV5-1 and the J gene is TRBJ2-1, with 10 middle bases fitting TRBD1. The clonotype was recovered from a girl between 2 and 17 years old with multiple sclerosis. This receptor has the CDR3 CASSGGQGGAYNEQFF. The sequenced DNA: TGCGCCAGCAGCGGCGGACAGGGGGGCGCCTACAATGAGCAGTTCTTC.